Presented here are 6 T cell receptor beta chains from one specimen sequenced in a study of cytomegalovirus exposure and HLA in healthy donors. The PCR employed 60 Vbeta primers together with 13 Jbeta primers. TCRdb keeps only in-frame clones here, not all; method: immunoSEQ multiplex PCR. Altogether approximately 210,000 clones are present, about 80% being singletons, with the ten largest covering less than 1.1%. Sequenced material: PBMCs. The receptors here all came from a woman aged 40 to 50 in good health and CMV-seronegative.

V gene TRBV9 combines with J gene TRBJ1-2, with 12 bases that match TRBD1. V gave up 3 bases and J gave up 4 bases; unmatched junction bases: 19. The V gene's germline CDR1 is SGDLS and CDR2 YYNGEE. This CDR3 has 20 residues. The CDR3 coding sequence is TGTGCCAGCAGCGCCTTAACGGGGGGGGACAGGGGGCGCTGGGGCTATGGCTACACCTTC. Its protein is CASSALTGGDRGRWGYGYTF.

The chain has TRBV6-1 and TRBJ2-7, with D perhaps matching TRBD2 (6 bases). The V gene's germline CDR1 is MNHNS and CDR2 SASEGT. There are 13 residues in the CDR3. V was cut by 7 bases and J by 3 bases, with 13 bases left in between. CDR3 residues: CASKGSGFYEQYV. The CDR3 nucleotides are TGTGCCAGCAAGGGGAGCGGGTTCTACGAGCAGTACGTC.

Only one count was recorded for this clone. J is TRBJ1-1 and V is TRBV29-1; D not certain. Trimming left V 3 bases short and J 5 bases short, with 13 bases between. CDR3 length: 13 amino acids. The germline V gene encodes CDR1 SQVTM and CDR2 ANQGSEA. The CDR3 DNA follows: TGCAGCGTTGATCGGGGTTTTGGAACTGAAGCTTTCTTT. This sequence encodes CSVDRGFGTEAFF.

J is TRBJ2-7 and V is TRBV5-6; 11 bases are a match to TRBD2. This CDR3 spans 18 amino acids. Germline V gene data show CDR1 as SGHDT and CDR2 as YYEEEE. Unmatched junction bases numbered 10, after V lost 0 bases and J lost 2 bases. CDR3: CASSLETSGTLPPYEQYF. CDR3 DNA: TGTGCCAGCAGCTTGGAGACTAGCGGGACGCTTCCTCCCTACGAGCAGTACTTC.

This clone was seen more than once but under ten times. The rearrangement links TRBV6-1 to TRBJ2-3; D gene uncertain. Germline V gene data show CDR1 as MNHNS and CDR2 as SASEGT. V lost 6 bases, J lost 2 bases, and 12 bases lay in between. This CDR3 is 14 amino acids long. The CDR3 DNA sequence: TGTGCCAGCAGGGCGACTTTCTTCACAGATACGCAGTATTTT. Translating gives CASRATFFTDTQYF.

This chain links TRBV19 with TRBJ1-4; D not certain. CDR1 and CDR2 from the germline V gene are LNHDA and SQIVND (reference sequence). The ends were cut back, 6 bases at V and 4 bases at J, with 12 bases in the middle. The CDR3 sequence is 14 residues long. CDR3 protein: CASSPGRGNEKLFF. The CDR3, as DNA: TGTGCCAGTAGCCCTGGACGGGGTAATGAAAAACTGTTTTTT. The variable domain in full, with the rest retrieved from reference TRBV19 and TRBJ1-4, is DGGITQSPKYLFRKEGQNVTLSCEQNLNHDAMYWYRQDPGQGLRLIYYSQIVNDFQKGDIAEGYSVSREKKESFPLTVTSAQKNPTAFYLCASSPGRGNEKLFFGSGTQLSVL.